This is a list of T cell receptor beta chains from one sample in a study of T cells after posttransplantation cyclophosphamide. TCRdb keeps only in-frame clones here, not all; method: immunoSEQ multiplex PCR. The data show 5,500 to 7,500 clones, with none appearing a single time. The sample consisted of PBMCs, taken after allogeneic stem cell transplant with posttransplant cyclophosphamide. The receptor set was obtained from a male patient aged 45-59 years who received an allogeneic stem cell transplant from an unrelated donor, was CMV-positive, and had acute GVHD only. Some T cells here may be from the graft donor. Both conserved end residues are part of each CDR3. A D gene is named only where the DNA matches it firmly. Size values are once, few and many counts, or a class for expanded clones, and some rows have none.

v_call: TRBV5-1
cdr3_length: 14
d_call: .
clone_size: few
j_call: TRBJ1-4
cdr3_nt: TGCGCCAGCAGCTTGACGGCGGAGGGTGAAAAACTGTTTTTT
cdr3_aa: CASSLTAEGEKLFF

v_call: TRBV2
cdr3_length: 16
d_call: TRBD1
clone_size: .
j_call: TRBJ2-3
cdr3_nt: TGTGCCAGCAGGGTGCCGGGACAGGGAAGGACAGATACGCAGTATTTT
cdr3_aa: CASRVPGQGRTDTQYF

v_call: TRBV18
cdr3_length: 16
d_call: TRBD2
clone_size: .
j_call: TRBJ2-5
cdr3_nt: TGTGCCAGCTCTACCGGACTAGCGGGGTACCAAGAGACCCAGTACTTC
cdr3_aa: CASSTGLAGYQETQYF

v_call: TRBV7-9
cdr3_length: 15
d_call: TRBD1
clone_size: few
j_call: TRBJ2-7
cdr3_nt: TGTGCCAGCAGCTTAGACGGGACAGGCCATAACGAGCAGTACTTC
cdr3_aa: CASSLDGTGHNEQYF

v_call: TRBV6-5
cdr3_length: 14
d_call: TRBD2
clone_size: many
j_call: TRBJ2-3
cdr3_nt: TGTGCCAGCTCCCGGGGGGGCCAGACAGATACGCAGTATTTT
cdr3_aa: CASSRGGQTDTQYF

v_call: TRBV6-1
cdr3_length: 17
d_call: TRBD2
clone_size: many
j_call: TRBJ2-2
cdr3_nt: TGTGCCAGCAGTGAAGCTGGACTAGCGGGAGTCCCCGGGGAGCTGTTTTTT
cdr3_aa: CASSEAGLAGVPGELFF

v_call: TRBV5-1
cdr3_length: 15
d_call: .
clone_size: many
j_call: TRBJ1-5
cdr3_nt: TGCGCCAGCAGCTTGGAGGGGCGGAACAATCAGCCCCAGCATTTT
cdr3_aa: CASSLEGRNNQPQHF

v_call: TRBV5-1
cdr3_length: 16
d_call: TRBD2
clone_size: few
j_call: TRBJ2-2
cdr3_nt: TGCGCCAGCAGCTTCCGACTAGCGGGGGCTACCGGGGAGCTGTTTTTT
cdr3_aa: CASSFRLAGATGELFF

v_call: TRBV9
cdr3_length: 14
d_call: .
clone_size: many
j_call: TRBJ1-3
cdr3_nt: TGTGCCAGCAGCCCCCAGGACACTGGAAACACCATATATTTT
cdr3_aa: CASSPQDTGNTIYF

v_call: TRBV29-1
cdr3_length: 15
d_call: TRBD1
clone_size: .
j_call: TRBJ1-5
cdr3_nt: TGCAGCGTTGACATCGACAGGGCGAAGCGGCAGCCCCAGCATTTT
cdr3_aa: CSVDIDRAKRQPQHF

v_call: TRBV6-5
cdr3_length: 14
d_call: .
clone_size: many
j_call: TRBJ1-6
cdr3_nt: TGTGCCAGCAGTTACCGGGTGATGAATTCACCCCTCCACTTT
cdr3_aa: CASSYRVMNSPLHF

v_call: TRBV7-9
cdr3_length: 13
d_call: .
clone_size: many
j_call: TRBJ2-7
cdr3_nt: TGTGCCAGCAGCAACCGGGACACCTACGAGCAGTACTTC
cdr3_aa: CASSNRDTYEQYF

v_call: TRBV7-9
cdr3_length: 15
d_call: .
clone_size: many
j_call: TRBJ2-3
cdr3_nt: TGTGCCAGCAGCTCCTGGAGCGGGTCAGGAGATACGCAGTATTTT
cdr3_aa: CASSSWSGSGDTQYF

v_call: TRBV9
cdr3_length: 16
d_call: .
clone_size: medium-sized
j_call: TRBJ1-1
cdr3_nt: TGTGCCAGCAGCGCCACCGGGGGGGAGGTGAACACTGAAGCTTTCTTT
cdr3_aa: CASSATGGEVNTEAFF

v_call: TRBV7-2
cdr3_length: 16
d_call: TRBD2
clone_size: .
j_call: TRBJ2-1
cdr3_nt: TGTGCCAGCAGTTCGACCGGGACTAGCGGTTACAATGAGCAGTTCTTC
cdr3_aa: CASSSTGTSGYNEQFF

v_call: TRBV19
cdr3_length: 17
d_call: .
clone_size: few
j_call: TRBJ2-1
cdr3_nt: TGTGCCAGTAGTATAGATTTGAGGGCACTTACTTACAATGAGCAGTTCTTC
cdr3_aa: CASSIDLRALTYNEQFF

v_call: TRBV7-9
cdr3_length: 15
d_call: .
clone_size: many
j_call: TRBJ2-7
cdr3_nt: TGTGCCAGCAGCTGGTACGGTCCTTCGTTTAGCGAGCAGTACTTC
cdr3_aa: CASSWYGPSFSEQYF

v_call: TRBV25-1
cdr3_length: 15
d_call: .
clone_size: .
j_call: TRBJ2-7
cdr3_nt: TGTGCCAGCAGTGAACATGGGACATTCCTCTACGAGCAGTACTTC
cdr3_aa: CASSEHGTFLYEQYF

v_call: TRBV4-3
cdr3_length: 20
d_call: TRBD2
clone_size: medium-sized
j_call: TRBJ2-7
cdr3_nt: TGCGCCAGCAGCCAAGATTTCCGTCAGCGGGGGACGTCGTACCCCTACGAGCAGTACTTC
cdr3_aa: CASSQDFRQRGTSYPYEQYF

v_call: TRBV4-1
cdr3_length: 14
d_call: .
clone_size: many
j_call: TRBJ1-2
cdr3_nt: TGCGCCAGCAGCCTCGGGAGGGCTAACTATGGCTACACCTTC
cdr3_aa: CASSLGRANYGYTF

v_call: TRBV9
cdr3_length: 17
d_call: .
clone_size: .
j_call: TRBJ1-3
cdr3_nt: TGTGCCAGCAGCGTAGCGAACCGGGTTACGACCGGAAACACCATATATTTT
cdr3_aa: CASSVANRVTTGNTIYF

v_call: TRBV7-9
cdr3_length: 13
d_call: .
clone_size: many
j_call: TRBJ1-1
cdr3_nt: TGTGCCAGCAGCTTTAGAGGGAACACTGAAGCTTTCTTT
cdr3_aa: CASSFRGNTEAFF

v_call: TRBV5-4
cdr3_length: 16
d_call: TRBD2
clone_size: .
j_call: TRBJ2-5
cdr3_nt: TGTGCCAGCAGCTTGGGGCCAGCGGGGGAGACTGAGACCCAGTACTTC
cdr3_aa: CASSLGPAGETETQYF

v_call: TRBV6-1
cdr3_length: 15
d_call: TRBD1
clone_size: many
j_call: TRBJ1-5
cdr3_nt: TGTGCCAGCAGTACCGGGACAGGGGGAAATCAGCCCCAGCATTTT
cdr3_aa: CASSTGTGGNQPQHF

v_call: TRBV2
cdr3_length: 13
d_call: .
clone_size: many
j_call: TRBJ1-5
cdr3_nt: TGTGCCAGCAGGATCGAGGGTAACCAGCCCCAGCATTTT
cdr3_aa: CASRIEGNQPQHF

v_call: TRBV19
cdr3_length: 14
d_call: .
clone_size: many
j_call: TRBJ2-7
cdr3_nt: TGTGCCAGTAGTATAGGCGGGATGTCCTACGAGCAGTACTTC
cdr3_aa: CASSIGGMSYEQYF

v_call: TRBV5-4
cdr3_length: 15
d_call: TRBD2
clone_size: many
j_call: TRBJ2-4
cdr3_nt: TGTGCCAGCAGCCTTCCGGGTCGGAGCGGGGACATTCAGTACTTC
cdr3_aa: CASSLPGRSGDIQYF

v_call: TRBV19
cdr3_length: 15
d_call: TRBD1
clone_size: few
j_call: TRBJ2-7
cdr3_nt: TGTGCCAGTAGTTTCCAGGACAGGGGAGTCTACGAGCAGTACTTC
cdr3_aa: CASSFQDRGVYEQYF

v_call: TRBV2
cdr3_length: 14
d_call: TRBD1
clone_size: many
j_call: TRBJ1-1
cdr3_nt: TGTGCCAGCAGTGAGAAAGGGGGCCTCACTGAAGCTTTCTTT
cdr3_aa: CASSEKGGLTEAFF

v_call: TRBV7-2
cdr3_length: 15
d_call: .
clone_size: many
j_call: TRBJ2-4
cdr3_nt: TGTGCCAGCAGCTTAGTGGAGCTAGCCAAAAACATTCAGTACTTC
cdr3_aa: CASSLVELAKNIQYF

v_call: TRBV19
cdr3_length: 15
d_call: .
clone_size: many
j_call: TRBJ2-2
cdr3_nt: TGTGCCAGTACCCTTAGTCGACCGACAACCGGGGAGCTGTTTTTT
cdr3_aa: CASTLSRPTTGELFF

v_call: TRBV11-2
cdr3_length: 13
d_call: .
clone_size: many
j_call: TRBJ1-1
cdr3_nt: TGTGCCAGCAGCTTATCCAGGAACACTGAAGCTTTCTTT
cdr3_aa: CASSLSRNTEAFF

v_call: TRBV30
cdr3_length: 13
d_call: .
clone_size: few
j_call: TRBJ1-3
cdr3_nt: TGTGCCTGGAGTATGACTGGGGGAAACACCATATATTTT
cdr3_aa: CAWSMTGGNTIYF

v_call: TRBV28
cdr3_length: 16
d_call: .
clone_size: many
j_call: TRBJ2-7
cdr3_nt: TGTGCCAGCACTACCCACCTCGGGGGATCTGGCGACGAGCAGTACTTC
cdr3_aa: CASTTHLGGSGDEQYF

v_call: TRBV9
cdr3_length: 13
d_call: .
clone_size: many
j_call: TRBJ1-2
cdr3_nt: TGTGCCACCGACGTCCAGGGGAACTATGGCTACACCTTC
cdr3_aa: CATDVQGNYGYTF

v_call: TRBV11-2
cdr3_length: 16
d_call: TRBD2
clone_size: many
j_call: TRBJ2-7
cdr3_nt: TGTGCCAGCAGCCCACCACTGCGCGGGGGAGCCTACGAGCAGTACTTC
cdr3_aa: CASSPPLRGGAYEQYF

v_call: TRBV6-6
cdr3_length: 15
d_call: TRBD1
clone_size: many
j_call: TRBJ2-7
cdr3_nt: TGTGCCAGCAGTTACGGTCCGGGACAGGGAAACGAGCAGTACTTC
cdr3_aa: CASSYGPGQGNEQYF

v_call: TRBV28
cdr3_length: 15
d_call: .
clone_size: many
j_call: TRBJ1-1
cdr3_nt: TGTGCCAGCAGCCCGTCGGGGGAAAGTAGCACTGAAGCTTTCTTT
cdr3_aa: CASSPSGESSTEAFF

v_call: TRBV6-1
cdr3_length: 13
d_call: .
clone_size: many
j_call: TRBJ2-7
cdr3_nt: TGTGCCAGCACGCCGTTCAGGGGTAGCGAGCAGTACTTC
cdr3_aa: CASTPFRGSEQYF

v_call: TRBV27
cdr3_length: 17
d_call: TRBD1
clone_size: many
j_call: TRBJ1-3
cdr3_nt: TGTGCCAGCAGTTACTCGGTGGGACAGGGCTCTGGAAACACCATATATTTT
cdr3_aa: CASSYSVGQGSGNTIYF

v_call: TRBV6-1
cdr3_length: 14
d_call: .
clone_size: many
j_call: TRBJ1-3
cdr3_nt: TGTGCCAGCAGTGCTACCTCGGGGGGAAACACCATATATTTT
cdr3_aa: CASSATSGGNTIYF

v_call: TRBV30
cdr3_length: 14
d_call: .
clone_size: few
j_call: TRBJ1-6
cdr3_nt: TGTGCCTGGAGTGGGGCAGGGCTTAATTCACCCCTCCACTTT
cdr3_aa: CAWSGAGLNSPLHF

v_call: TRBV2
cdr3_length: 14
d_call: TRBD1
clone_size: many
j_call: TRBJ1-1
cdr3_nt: TGTGCCAGCAGTGAAGGAGGGGGCAGGACTGAAGCTTTCTTT
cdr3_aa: CASSEGGGRTEAFF